One and the same sample provided the 29 T cell receptor beta chains below, sequenced in a study of Tregs in tolerant kidney transplant recipients. Mixed chimerism was transient after nonmyeloablative marrow transplants from related graft donors. Sequencing used immunoSEQ multiplex PCR; TCRdb keeps in-frame clones, though not all of them. Counted here are about 81,000 clones, over 75% occurring once; the ten biggest clones make up around 1.4%. The sample in question was CD4+ T cells from blood (PBMCs), obtained 24 months after the transplant. These receptors were obtained from a human patient who received a combined kidney and bone marrow transplant. Some T cells could come from the graft donor.

The chain couples TRBV19 to TRBJ2-3; no definite D call. The V and J ends lost 6 bases and 1 base respectively, with 11 bases between them. Per germline, CDR1 LNHDA and CDR2 SQIVND (reference sequence). This CDR3 spans 14 amino acids. The CDR3 here is CASSRLTGTDTQYF. DNA of the CDR3: TGTGCCAGTAGCCGACTGACTGGCACAGATACGCAGTATTTT.

This clone was seen a single time. The gene calls are TRBV7-9 and TRBJ1-6; D is unclear. Germline V gives CDR1 SEHNR, CDR2 FQNEAQ (reference sequence). The CDR3 loop spans 13 amino acids. Trimming took 3 bases from V and 6 from J, leaving 6 bases between them. The CDR3 DNA reads TGTGCCAGCAGCTTTGGCCCTAATTCACCCCTCCACTTT. Translating it yields CASSFGPNSPLHF. The entire variable domain, with the rest obtained from reference TRBV7-9 and TRBJ1-6, is as follows: DTGVSQNPRHKITKRGQNVTFRCDPISEHNRLYWYRQTLGQGPEFLTYFQNEAQLEKSRLLSDRFSAERPKGSFSTLEIQRTEQGDSAMYLCASSFGPNSPLHFGNGTRLTVT.

For the CDR3, the DNA is TGTGCCAGCAGTTACGGACAGAGCGATCAGCCCCAGCATTTT. Protein product: CASSYGQSDQPQHF. The genes are TRBV6-6 and TRBJ1-5; the D gene is possibly TRBD1 (6 bases). The V end was cut by 2 bases, the J end by 5 bases, with 10 bases between. Germline V gene data show CDR1 as MNHNY and CDR2 as SVGAGI (reference sequence). The CDR3 length is 14 residues.

V gene TRBV30 combines with J gene TRBJ1-1; unclear D gene. Between the trimmed V and J ends, which lost 1 base and 7 bases, there was a span of 7 bases. The CDR3 contains 11 residues. The V gene's germline CDR1 is GTSNPN and CDR2 SVGIG (reference sequence). CDR3 nucleotide sequence: TGTGCCTGGAGTGAGCCTCTTGAAGCTTTCTTT. Protein sequence: CAWSEPLEAFF.

This clone showed up just once. The chain carries TRBV11-3 and TRBJ2-7; weak D call: TRBD1 (5 bases). Per germline, CDR1 SGHNT and CDR2 YENEEA. This CDR3 is 13 amino acids long. V lost 4 bases and J 2 bases, leaving 9 bases between the germline ends. DNA for the CDR3: TGTGCCAGCAGCTCTAGGGGTCCCTACGAGCAGTACTTC. It translates to CASSSRGPYEQYF.

V usage is TRBV6-1 and J usage is TRBJ1-1, with D possibly TRBD1 on 6 matching bases. CDR1 and CDR2 from the germline V gene are MNHNS and SASEGT. The V and J ends lost 5 bases and 4 bases respectively, with 11 bases between them. The CDR3 consists of 13 residues. CDR3 region: CASSQGSVTEAFF. DNA of the CDR3: TGTGCCAGCAGTCAGGGGTCGGTCACTGAAGCTTTCTTT.

Points on this clone: One end of the junction is discordant with germline, which a read error may explain. The gene calls are TRBV30 and TRBJ1-3, with 7 bases identical to TRBD1. CDR1 and CDR2 (germline): GTSNPN, SVGIG (reference sequence). This CDR3 is 16 amino acids long. CDR3 nucleotide sequence: TGTGCCCGGAGTGTCCCACGACAGGGTTTCGGAAACACCATATATTTT. Its translation is CARSVPRQGFGNTIYF.

CDR3 loop: CASSQVLQDSINYGYTF. As DNA, the CDR3 is TGTGCCAGCAGCCAAGTTCTCCAGGACAGTATTAACTATGGCTACACCTTC. The rearrangement links TRBV4-2 to TRBJ1-2, with D perhaps TRBD1 (6 bases). This CDR3 has 17 residues. Trimming removed 1 base from V and 1 base from J, with 16 bases in between. CDR1 is LGHNA and CDR2 is YNFKEQ in the germline V gene.

V usage is TRBV30 and J usage is TRBJ2-5, with a tentative D call TRBD1 (7 bases). The CDR3 covers 12 residues. V lost 3 bases and J lost 5, with 10 bases in between. CDR1 and CDR2 from the germline V gene are GTSNPN and SVGIG (reference sequence). The CDR3 region has the DNA TGTGCCTGGAGCAGGGGGGACGAGACCCAGTACTTC. As protein: CAWSRGDETQYF.

The chain uses TRBV27 and TRBJ1-1; unclear D gene. CDR3 length equals 15 residues. V was pared by 5 bases and J by 3 bases, with 16 bases between. From germline, CDR1 is MNHEY and CDR2 SMNVEV (reference sequence). The CDR3 DNA sequence: TGTGCCAGCAGTCTCGACCTGGGAGGGTACACTGAAGCTTTCTTT. The encoded protein is CASSLDLGGYTEAFF.

The chain links TRBV7-2 to TRBJ2-7, with D unresolved. V dropped 1 base and J dropped 0 bases, with 7 bases sitting between them. This CDR3 spans 14 amino acids. The germline V gene has CDR1 SGHTA and CDR2 FQGNSA. The CDR3: CASSLVASSYEQYF. The CDR3 bases are TGTGCCAGCAGCTTAGTTGCCAGCTCCTACGAGCAGTACTTC.

The sample holds one count of this clone. J is TRBJ1-1 and V is TRBV11-2, with D perhaps TRBD1 (5 bases). The CDR3 is 15 amino acids. The V gene's germline CDR1 is SGHAT and CDR2 FQNNGV. The V gene lost 0 bases and the J gene lost 1 base, with 9 bases spanning the gap. The CDR3 here is CASSLDQGQNTEAFF. DNA for the CDR3: TGTGCCAGCAGCTTAGATCAAGGACAGAACACTGAAGCTTTCTTT.

The chain carries TRBV30 and TRBJ2-3; 12 positions agree with TRBD2. Trimming cost V 3 bases and J 2 bases; bases outside gene matches: 9. CDR3 size: 17 residues. CDR1 is GTSNPN, CDR2 SVGIG, per germline (reference sequence). As DNA, the CDR3 is TGTGCCTGGAGATCTTCGGCTAGCGGGAGGGCCACAGATACGCAGTATTTT. Translation gives CAWRSSASGRATDTQYF.

This chain uses TRBV19 with TRBJ1-5; 9 bases map to TRBD1. V gave up 0 bases and J gave up 0 bases; unmatched junction bases: 15. There are 21 residues in the CDR3. The germline CDR1 and CDR2 sequences are LNHDA and SQIVND (reference sequence). The CDR3: CASSIDPWDRVVTNSNQPQHF. The CDR3 coding sequence is TGTGCCAGTAGTATAGACCCGTGGGACAGGGTTGTAACGAATAGCAATCAGCCCCAGCATTTT.

The chain carries TRBV5-1 and TRBJ2-2; 9 bases match TRBD2. Trimming took 4 bases from V and 1 from J; bases not matched to a gene: 8. Germline V CDR1 and CDR2: SGHRS, YFSETQ. CDR3 length: 17 residues. In DNA form, the CDR3 reads TGCGCCAGCAGCCCCCATTTACTAGCGGGGAACACCGGGGAGCTGTTTTTT. Translating it yields CASSPHLLAGNTGELFF.

The chain is built from TRBV7-3 and TRBJ2-1; TRBD2 agrees at 10 bases. Trimming cost V 2 bases and J 9 bases; bases outside gene matches: 10. The CDR3 loop spans 16 amino acids. Germline V gene lookup returns CDR1 SGHTA and CDR2 FQGTGA. CDR3 DNA sequence: TGTGCCAGCAGCTTAGCGAGTCTAGCGGGGGAGGGTGAGCAGTTCTTC. Amino acid sequence: CASSLASLAGEGEQFF. The full variable domain, its missing parts supplied by reference TRBV7-3 and TRBJ2-1, is GAGVSQTPSNKVTEKGKYVELRCDPISGHTALYWYRQSLGQGPEFLIYFQGTGAADDSGLPNDRFFAVRPEGSVSTLKIQRTERGDSAVYLCASSLASLAGEGEQFFGPGTRLTVL.

The rearrangement links TRBV7-2 to TRBJ2-7; 11 nucleotides align to TRBD1. This CDR3 is 14 amino acids long. Germline assignment: CDR1 SGHTA and CDR2 FQGNSA. The trim removed 4 bases at V and 6 bases at J, leaving 5 bases unmatched. The CDR3 region is CASSSTGTGGEQYF. As DNA, the CDR3 is TGTGCCAGCAGCTCCACCGGGACAGGGGGCGAGCAGTACTTC.

The chain has TRBV30 and TRBJ1-1; 8 bases line up with TRBD1. The trim removed 8 bases at V and 1 base at J, leaving 6 bases unmatched. Germline V CDR1 and CDR2: GTSNPN, SVGIG (reference sequence). This CDR3 comprises 13 residues. The CDR3: CAMDRARNTEAFF. The CDR3 DNA sequence: TGTGCCATGGACAGGGCAAGGAACACTGAAGCTTTCTTT.

J is TRBJ2-3 and V is TRBV18; 7 nucleotides line up with TRBD2. V lost 3 bases, J lost 1 base, and 1 base stayed unmatched. The germline gives CDR1 KGHSH, CDR2 LQKENI. CDR3 length equals 14 residues. CDR3 protein: CASSPLAGTDTQYF. CDR3 bases: TGTGCCAGCTCACCGCTAGCGGGCACAGATACGCAGTATTTT.

This chain joins TRBV2 and TRBJ1-5, with 10 positions matching TRBD1. The V segment lost 6 bases and the J segment 4 bases; nucleotides outside the gene matches: 3. Germline-derived CDR1 and CDR2 are SNHLY and FYNNEI. The CDR3 is 14 residues long. The CDR3 DNA reads as TGTGCCAGCAGCCGGGACAGGGGAAATCAGCCCCAGCATTTT. As protein: CASSRDRGNQPQHF.

The chain joins TRBV5-1 to TRBJ2-3; the match to TRBD2 covers 7 bases. The germline V gene has CDR1 SGHRS and CDR2 YFSETQ. V dropped 0 bases and J dropped 2; count of bases not matched to a gene: 3. CDR3 length: 15 amino acids. This CDR3 is CASSLELADTDTQYF. The DNA for the CDR3 is TGCGCCAGCAGCTTGGAGCTAGCGGACACAGATACGCAGTATTTT.

This clone was recorded only once. The rearrangement joins TRBV29-1 to TRBJ1-2; D might be TRBD1 (5 bases). V was trimmed by 4 bases and J by 0 bases, leaving 9 bases between them. Germline assignment: CDR1 SQVTM and CDR2 ANQGSEA. The CDR3 runs to 13 residues. Here the CDR3 reads CSVVGAANYGYTF. The CDR3 DNA reads as TGCAGCGTTGTAGGGGCGGCTAACTATGGCTACACCTTC.

The V call is TRBV4-3, the J call TRBJ2-1; 8 bases are a match to TRBD2. V shed 0 bases and J 1 base; nucleotides not matched to a gene: 8. CDR3 length equals 18 residues. CDR1 and CDR2 from the germline V gene are LGHNA and YSLEER. The CDR3 DNA sequence: TGCGCCAGCAGCCAAGATCTGGGCGGGGGGCCTTCCTACAATGAGCAGTTCTTC. Translation gives CASSQDLGGGPSYNEQFF.

This clone came up once. The rearrangement links TRBV5-4 to TRBJ1-2; 7 bases align to TRBD1. The junction had 13 bases not matched to a gene; V was cut back by 4 bases and J by 4 bases. The germline CDR1 and CDR2 sequences are SGHNT and YYREEE (reference sequence). This CDR3 region has 16 residues. For the CDR3, the DNA is TGTGCCAGCAGCCCGGACAGGCGAGGGGTTATCTATGGCTACACCTTC. It translates to CASSPDRRGVIYGYTF.

V and J are TRBV6-1 and TRBJ2-7, with 7 bases identical to TRBD1. After removal of 8 bases from V and 2 bases from J, the junction contained 0 bases not matched to a gene. The CDR3 is 11 residues long. The germline V gene encodes CDR1 MNHNS and CDR2 SASEGT. As DNA, the CDR3 is TGTGCCAGCGACAGGGCCTACGAGCAGTACTTC. Amino acids: CASDRAYEQYF.

The chain recombines TRBV19 with TRBJ2-1, with 10 nucleotides matching TRBD2. CDR3 length: 17 residues. V trimming: 4 bases; J trimming: 6 bases; junction bases outside the gene matches: 12. CDR1 LNHDA and CDR2 SQIVND come from the germline V gene (reference sequence). The CDR3 nucleotides are TGTGCCAGTAGTACTCGAGTCCTAGCGGGAGTCGGCAATGAGCAGTTCTTC. Residues: CASSTRVLAGVGNEQFF.

The rearrangement links TRBV2 to TRBJ1-2, with D tentatively TRBD1 (5 bases). Germline CDR1 reads SNHLY; CDR2 reads FYNNEI. V gave up 0 bases and J gave up 2 bases, with 16 bases separating them. The length of the CDR3 is 17 residues. CDR3 nucleotide sequence: TGTGCCAGCAGTGAAGCGGGGCAGTGGGGAACAAACTATGGCTACACCTTC. Translated: CASSEAGQWGTNYGYTF.

The chain carries TRBV7-9 and TRBJ2-1, with 9 bases fitting TRBD2. V trimming: 0 bases; J trimming: 3 bases; junction bases outside the gene matches: 3. Germline V gene lookup returns CDR1 SEHNR and CDR2 FQNEAQ (reference sequence). The CDR3 consists of 16 residues. CDR3 bases: TGTGCCAGCAGCTTAGCGTCAGCGGGGGGCTACAATGAGCAGTTCTTC. This sequence encodes CASSLASAGGYNEQFF.

The chain is built from TRBV2 and TRBJ2-3; 8 nucleotides agree with TRBD2. V gave up 8 bases and J gave up 5 bases; unmatched junction bases: 6. The CDR3 covers 13 residues. The germline CDR1 and CDR2 sequences are SNHLY and FYNNEI. In DNA, the CDR3 is TGTGCCAGCCAAGGACTAGCATTAGATACGCAGTATTTT. It yields the protein CASQGLALDTQYF.